What follows is one TCR beta chain and its context. This clonotype was seen a few times. What this receptor recognizes is not known. It has no much larger one-base neighbor in the sample; base qualities were not kept. In the paper's terms, the time point label means: around 47 days after influenza vaccine administration. Library creation used RT-PCR. Sequenced on an Illumina HiSeq 2500. Using fastp at Q25 and MiXCR, TCRdb reprocessed the public reads and kept productive beta chains. Rows with one shared CDR3 protein collapse into an entry with the most common genes and DNA. The sample table lists hundreds of thousands of distinct CDR3 sequences, around 13% of them with a count of one. The top ten clones comprise around 14% of the sample. This sample is drawn from a study of response to subunit inactivated influenza vaccine (dated by TCRdb to the late 2010s). Study-level background: The study used deep quantitative T cell receptor repertoire profiling to track responses to a trivalent subunit inactivated influenza vaccine. General findings and caveats noted by the study authors: The authors suggested that each seasonal influenza vaccination may recruit only a limited number of new T cells.

As encoded in the germline V gene (reference sequence), CDR1 is SGHNT while CDR2 is YYREEE. The germline V end is reduced by 4 bases and the J end by 4 bases; junction bases left unmatched: 7. From the cysteine up to the phenylalanine, the CDR3 has a length of 16 residues. Solely the CDR3 DNA is kept, with 48 bases framed from the first base. This receptor was obtained from a man over 45 who received an inactivated influenza vaccine. Donor details come from another sample of the same person, matched by shared clones. Material: PBMCs from blood, obtained about 40 days after vaccination. This chain is built from TRBV5-4 and TRBJ2-3, with 12 bases aligning to TRBD2. This receptor carries the CDR3 CASSPTSGRVADTQYF. The DNA is TGTGCCAGCAGCCCGACTAGCGGGAGAGTCGCAGATACGCAGTATTTT.